This entry features one T cell receptor (beta chain) sequence. No cognate antigen has been identified for it. The input lacks base qualities; no much larger clone sits a single base away. The CDR3 holds 17 amino acids from the cysteine to the phenylalanine. Of the read, only the CDR3 DNA is kept; its 51 bases are in frame from base 1. V is cut back by 7 bases and J by 7 bases, with 19 bases in the junction unmatched. Looking up the germline V gene yields CDR1 SGHDT and CDR2 YYEEEE. Enrolling through a virtual design, the prospective study's participants ranged in age from roughly 18 to 89 years and lived across more than 20 United States geographic areas. To assign participants to cohorts, the prospective study relied on clinical history that participants themselves reported in a screening survey and a study questionnaire. A participant counted as exposed if, within 2 weeks of entering the study, that participant had been in contact with someone who had a PCR-confirmed or clinician-diagnosed COVID-19 case. Each participant in the prospective study had whole blood, serum and a nasopharyngeal or oropharyngeal swab collected by mobile phlebotomists. Prospective study participants could optionally give additional blood draws and questionnaires over a roughly 2-month period. Before DNA extraction, prospective study blood samples were shipped either frozen or at room temperature.

The sample comes from a study of blood T cell repertoires in COVID-19 (dated by TCRdb to about 2020). In the study overall: Samples covering the acute and convalescent phases of COVID-19 were provided by collaborators in the United States, Italy and Spain. The material from the prospective study consisted of cDNA or gDNA derived from T cells, B-cell-depleted T cells, or PBMCs. Subjects who had been exposed to COVID-19, were actively infected with it, or had recovered from it provided the deeply sampled blood TCRbeta repertoires that made up the dataset. A freely available public database, intended as a resource for researchers studying the immune response to SARS-CoV-2, is where the repertoires were released. Samples came from the ongoing ImmuneRACE study (first 160 participants) plus 1,254 subjects from 6 global collaborators. Nearly every sample came with metadata listing a de-identified subject ID, COVID-19 status, age in years and sex. Where HLA class I and class II types were available, the types were taken from metadata supplied by the sample provider, not from assay-based typing. Broad study findings and their caveats: The amount of clinical and demographic metadata varied by source and participant and was provided uncurated.

TCRbeta CDR3 regions were amplified from genomic DNA using the immunoSEQ Assay, a bias-controlled multiplex PCR. In the authors' own workflow: The number of nucleated cells in each sample was estimated by amplification of reference gene primers within the assay. To quantify the absolute abundance of each unique TCRbeta CDR3 rearrangement, sequence reads were collapsed and filtered. For each sample, productive Simpson clonality was calculated as the square root of Simpson's diversity index across productive rearrangements. Imported from immuneACCESS, the table was reduced by TCRdb to in-frame sequences with V and J called. These copies leave out some clones; in studies compared against another copy, an unresolved V gene accounts for under half, and the cause of the remainder is not known. Clonal size and the V and J genes are those of that table, whereas D and trimming came from the DNA. The sample table holds about 220,000 clones, of which approximately 83% were seen once. About 5.3% of the sample comes from the top ten.

The rearrangement joined TRBV5-6 to TRBJ2-1; TRBD1 agrees with 8 junctional bases. Sequences were obtained from PBMCs or T cells enriched from blood (not recorded which). The TCR originated in a woman aged 50 to 60 who had been exposed to COVID-19. The CDR3 here reads CASGGQEGDRYWNEQFF. The nucleotides read TGTGCCAGCGGGGGACAAGAGGGGGACAGGTACTGGAATGAGCAGTTCTTC.